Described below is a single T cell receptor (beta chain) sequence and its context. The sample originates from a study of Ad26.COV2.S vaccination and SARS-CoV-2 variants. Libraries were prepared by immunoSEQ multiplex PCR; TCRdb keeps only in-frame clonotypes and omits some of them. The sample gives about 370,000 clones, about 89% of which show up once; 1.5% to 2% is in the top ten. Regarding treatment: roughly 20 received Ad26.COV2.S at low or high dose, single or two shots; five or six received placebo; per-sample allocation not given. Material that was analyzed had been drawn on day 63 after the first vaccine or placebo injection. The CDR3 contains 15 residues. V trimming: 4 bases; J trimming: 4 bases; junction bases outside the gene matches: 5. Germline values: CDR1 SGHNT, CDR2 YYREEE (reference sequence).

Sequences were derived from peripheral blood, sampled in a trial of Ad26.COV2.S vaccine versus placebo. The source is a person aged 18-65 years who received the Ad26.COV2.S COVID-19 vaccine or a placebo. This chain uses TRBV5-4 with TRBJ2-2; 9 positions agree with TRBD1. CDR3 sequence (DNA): TGTGCCAGCAGCCGGGGACAGGGCCCCACCGGGGAGCTGTTTTTT. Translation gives CASSRGQGPTGELFF. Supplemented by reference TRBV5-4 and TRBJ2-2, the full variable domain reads ETGVTQSPTHLIKTRGQQVTLRCSSQSGHNTVSWYQQALGQGPQFIFQYYREEENGRGNFPPRFSGLQFPNYSSELNVNALELDDSALYLCASSRGQGPTGELFFGEGSRLTVL.